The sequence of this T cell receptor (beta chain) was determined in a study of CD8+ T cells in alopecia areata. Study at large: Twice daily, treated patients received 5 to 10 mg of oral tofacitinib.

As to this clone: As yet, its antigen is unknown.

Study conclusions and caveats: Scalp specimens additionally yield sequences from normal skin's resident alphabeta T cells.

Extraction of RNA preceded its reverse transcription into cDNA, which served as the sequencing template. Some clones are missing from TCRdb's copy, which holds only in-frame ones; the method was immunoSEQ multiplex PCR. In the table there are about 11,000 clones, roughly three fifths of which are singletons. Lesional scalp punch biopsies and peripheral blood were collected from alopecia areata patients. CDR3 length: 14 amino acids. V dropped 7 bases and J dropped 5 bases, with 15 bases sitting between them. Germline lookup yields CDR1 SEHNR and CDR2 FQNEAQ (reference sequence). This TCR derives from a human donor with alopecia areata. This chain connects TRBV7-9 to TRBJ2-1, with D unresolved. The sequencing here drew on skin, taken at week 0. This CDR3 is CASIGRQTDNEQFF. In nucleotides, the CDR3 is TGTGCCAGCATAGGGCGCCAAACGGACAATGAGCAGTTCTTC.